This T cell receptor (beta chain) was found in a study of cytomegalovirus exposure and HLA in healthy donors. J was trimmed by 5 bases and V by 6 bases; bases with no gene match: 11. Germline CDR1 is LNHDA and CDR2 is SQIVND (reference sequence). CDR3 size: 16 residues. PCR primers comprised 60 Vbeta and 13 Jbeta primers. TCRdb's table, derived via immunoSEQ multiplex PCR, lists solely in-frame clones and lacks some. The sample records approximately 110,000 clones, approximately 78% being singletons. This TCR was recovered from a woman in her thirties in good health and CMV-seronegative. The chain joins TRBV19 to TRBJ2-7; TRBD2 aligns across 12 bases. The sample was PBMCs. CDR3 bases: TGTGCCAGTAGCCCGACTAGCGGGAGAGGGAAAAACGAGCAGTACTTC. As protein: CASSPTSGRGKNEQYF.